These 2 T cell receptor beta chains were sequenced from one sample in a study of vaccination effects on CD4 cells after COVID-19. Before any sequencing was done, the ViraFEST assay used viral peptide pools to expand antigen-specific CD4+ T cells. Culturing for 9 to 10 days preceded CD4+ T cell isolation. The person was diagnosed with PCR-confirmed SARS-CoV-2 infection between March and December 2020. Which antigens these TCRs recognize remains unknown. The method was immunoSEQ multiplex PCR; TCRdb's version includes in-frame clones alone and lacks a portion of them. The sample includes roughly 23,000 clones, around 76% of them seen just once. Sequences were derived from CD4+ T cells from PBMCs cultured with SARS-CoV-2 spike peptides, sampled before COVID-19 vaccination. The receptor set was obtained from a human donor who had a prior SARS-CoV-2 infection.

The CDR3 DNA follows: TGTGCCAGCAGCGTAGCCCTAGCGGGAGACAGTGAGCAGTTCTTC. Translation gives CASSVALAGDSEQFF. V and J are TRBV9 and TRBJ2-1, with 10 bases lining up with TRBD2. V dropped 0 bases and J dropped 9; count of bases not matched to a gene: 6. CDR1 and CDR2 from the germline V gene are SGDLS and YYNGEE. This CDR3 contains 15 residues.

The V and J genes are TRBV6-5 and TRBJ2-3; TRBD2 agrees at 14 bases. CDR1 is MNHEY, CDR2 SVGAGI, per germline. The junction had 2 bases not matched to a gene; V was cut back by 2 bases and J by 7 bases. CDR3 length: 15 amino acids. For the CDR3, the DNA is TGTGCCAGCAGTTACAGACTAGCGGGGGGGTATACGCAGTATTTT. This sequence encodes CASSYRLAGGYTQYF.